These 12 T cell receptor beta chains share one sample of origin, sequenced in a study of T cell changes during pregnancy in multiple sclerosis. Produced via immunoSEQ multiplex PCR; TCRdb's table is partial and in-frame only. Here the sample spans tens of thousands of clones, around 90% being singletons. Sequences were derived from peripheral blood, sampled in the first trimester of pregnancy. The source is a female donor with multiple sclerosis, enrolled in a pregnancy study.

V usage is TRBV7-3 and J usage is TRBJ2-1; D uncertain. V lost 5 bases, J lost 1 base, and 3 bases lay in between. The CDR3 loop spans 12 amino acids. Germline loops: CDR1 SGHTA, CDR2 FQGTGA. CDR3 region: CASSPSYNEQFF. The CDR3, as DNA: TGTGCCAGCAGCCCGTCCTACAATGAGCAGTTCTTC.

The rearrangement uses TRBV19 and TRBJ2-1; TRBD2 agrees at 9 bases. The CDR3 runs 15 residues. Germline V lookup: CDR1 LNHDA, CDR2 SQIVND (reference sequence). The ends lost 6 bases at V and 8 bases at J; junction bases unmatched: 11. CDR3 in DNA: TGTGCCAGTAGCATTAGCGGGAGTTCTTTCGATGAGCAGTTCTTC. It translates to CASSISGSSFDEQFF.

The V and J genes are TRBV16 and TRBJ1-1, with 9 nucleotides matching TRBD1. Germline lookup yields CDR1 KGHSY and CDR2 FQNENV. Trimming took 6 bases from V and 0 from J; bases not matched to a gene: 2. This CDR3 contains 14 residues. The CDR3 DNA reads TGTGCCAGCAGACGGGACAGGGTGAACACTGAAGCTTTCTTT. Protein: CASRRDRVNTEAFF.

The V call is TRBV30, the J call TRBJ1-2; D may be TRBD1 (6 bases). The V gene lost 1 base and the J gene lost 8 bases, with 11 bases spanning the gap. Germline V lookup: CDR1 GTSNPN, CDR2 SVGIG (reference sequence). The CDR3 has 12 amino acids. The CDR3 loop is CAWSEGDWGYTF. Written as DNA, the CDR3 is TGTGCCTGGAGTGAGGGGGATTGGGGCTACACCTTC. The whole variable domain, filled in from reference TRBV30 and TRBJ1-2, reads SQTIHQWPATLVQPVGSPLSLECTVEGTSNPNLYWYRQAAGRGLQLLFYSVGIGQISSEVPQNLSASRPQDRQFILSSKKLLLSDSGFYLCAWSEGDWGYTFGSGTRLTVV.

This chain links TRBV5-6 with TRBJ2-7; 14 positions match TRBD2. The trim removed 3 bases at V and 2 bases at J, leaving 10 bases unmatched. This CDR3 has 18 amino acids. In germline, CDR1 is SGHDT, CDR2 YYEEEE. CDR3 in DNA: TGTGCCAGCAGCTCCTATGCGACTAGCGGGAGGGCCACCTACGAGCAGTACTTC. Translating it yields CASSSYATSGRATYEQYF.

The chain uses TRBV6-1 and TRBJ1-5; D remains ambiguous. V lost 2 bases, J lost 1 base, and 12 bases lay in between. Looked up from germline, CDR1 is MNHNS and CDR2 is SASEGT. The CDR3 consists of 16 residues. CDR3 residues: CASSERREVSNQPQHF. The CDR3 bases are TGTGCCAGCAGTGAAAGGAGGGAGGTCAGCAATCAGCCCCAGCATTTT.

The chain recombines TRBV9 with TRBJ1-3; 8 bases fit TRBD1. CDR3 length: 16 amino acids. V trimming: 4 bases; J trimming: 0 bases; junction bases outside the gene matches: 6. The V gene's germline CDR1 is SGDLS and CDR2 YYNGEE. The CDR3: CASSTLGTGSGNTIYF. The CDR3 bases are TGTGCCAGCAGCACCCTCGGGACAGGCTCTGGAAACACCATATATTTT.

This chain links TRBV9 with TRBJ2-7, with TRBD1 as a possible D gene (6 bases). Trimming shortened V by 3 bases and J by 2 bases, and 9 bases separated the two germline ends. CDR1 SGDLS and CDR2 YYNGEE come from the germline V gene. The CDR3 loop spans 13 amino acids. The CDR3 bases are TGTGCCAGCAGCGGAGGACAGCCCTACGAGCAGTACTTC. This encodes CASSGGQPYEQYF.

This clone was observed a single time. The rearrangement joins TRBV7-9 to TRBJ2-1; 9 positions match TRBD1. There are 15 residues in the CDR3. CDR1 and CDR2 from the germline V gene are SEHNR and FQNEAQ (reference sequence). Unmatched junction bases numbered 7, after V lost 6 bases and J lost 4 bases. This chain's CDR3 is CASSLGQGRYNEQFF. CDR3 bases: TGTGCCAGCAGTCTCGGACAGGGGAGATACAATGAGCAGTTCTTC.

In DNA, the CDR3 is TGTGCCAGCAGCCCCCAGGGGCGGCTCATTCAGCCCCAGCATTTT. Translated, it gives CASSPQGRLIQPQHF. The J gene is TRBJ1-5, the V gene TRBV28; D is perhaps TRBD1 (6 bases). CDR3 size: 15 residues. Trimming removed 6 bases from V and 6 bases from J, with 18 bases in between. Germline CDR1 and CDR2: MDHEN and SYDVKM.

The table lists this clone with a few counts. The chain recombines TRBV19 with TRBJ1-5, with 8 bases lining up with TRBD1. V trimming: 6 bases; J trimming: 4 bases; junction bases outside the gene matches: 5. This CDR3 comprises 14 residues. Germline V lookup: CDR1 LNHDA, CDR2 SQIVND (reference sequence). CDR3 DNA sequence: TGTGCCAGTAGCGTTTACAGGGGGAATCAGCCCCAGCATTTT. Translation gives CASSVYRGNQPQHF. Complete variable domain (other parts from reference TRBV19 and TRBJ1-5): DGGITQSPKYLFRKEGQNVTLSCEQNLNHDAMYWYRQDPGQGLRLIYYSQIVNDFQKGDIAEGYSVSREKKESFPLTVTSAQKNPTAFYLCASSVYRGNQPQHFGDGTRLSIL.

The rearrangement links TRBV18 to TRBJ2-6; D may be TRBD1 (5 bases). There are 15 residues in the CDR3. The germline CDR1 and CDR2 sequences are KGHSH and LQKENI. V lost 3 bases, J lost 0 bases, and 6 bases lay in between. Here the CDR3 DNA reads TGTGCCAGCTCACCCAGGGACTCTGGGGCCAACGTCCTGACTTTC. This encodes CASSPRDSGANVLTF.